This TCR beta chain is from a study of blood T cell repertoires in COVID-19. For the study at large: Researchers got acute and convalescent COVID-19 samples from the United States, Italy and Spain. Sources were T cells, B-cell-depleted T cells, or PBMCs; the material itself was cDNA or gDNA.

In the original processing: Researchers report that nucleated cell counts were estimated from reference gene primer amplification. Sequencing was performed with immunoSEQ multiplex PCR; in TCRdb, only in-frame clones are kept and a portion is missing. V and J calls and clone size follow that table, whereas D and trimming were derived from the DNA. Here the sample spans a few hundred thousand clones, about 90% being singletons. V lost 3 bases and J lost 7; bases outside the gene matches: 10. CDR1 is MNHNS and CDR2 is SASEGT in the germline V gene. The CDR3 has 15 amino acids. This chain uses TRBV6-1 with TRBJ1-2; 8 bases are shared with TRBD1. This clonotype originated in a man aged 40-49 years with acute or convalescent COVID-19. Sequencing was carried out using peripheral blood. CDR3 loop: CASSERTGIVVGYTF. The CDR3 DNA sequence: TGTGCCAGCAGTGAGCGGACAGGGATTGTCGTTGGCTACACCTTC.